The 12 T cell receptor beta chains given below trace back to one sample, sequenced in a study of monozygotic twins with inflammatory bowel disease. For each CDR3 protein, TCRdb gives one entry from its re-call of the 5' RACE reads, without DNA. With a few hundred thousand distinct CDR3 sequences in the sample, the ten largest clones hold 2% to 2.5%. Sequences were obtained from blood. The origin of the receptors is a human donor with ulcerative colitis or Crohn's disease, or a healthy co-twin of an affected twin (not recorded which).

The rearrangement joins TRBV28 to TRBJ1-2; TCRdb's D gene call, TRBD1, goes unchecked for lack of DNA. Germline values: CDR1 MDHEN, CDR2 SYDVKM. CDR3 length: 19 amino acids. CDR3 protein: CASSLPPFGTGGPSYGYTF.

This chain's CDR3 is CASSADPNGSNQPQHF. This sequence joins TRBV12-3 or TRBV12-4 and TRBJ1-5. The CDR3 is made up of 16 amino acids.

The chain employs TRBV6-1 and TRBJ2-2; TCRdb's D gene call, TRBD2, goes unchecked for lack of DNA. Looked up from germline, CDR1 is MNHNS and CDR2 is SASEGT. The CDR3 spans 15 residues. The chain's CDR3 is CARAFGERVDGELFF.

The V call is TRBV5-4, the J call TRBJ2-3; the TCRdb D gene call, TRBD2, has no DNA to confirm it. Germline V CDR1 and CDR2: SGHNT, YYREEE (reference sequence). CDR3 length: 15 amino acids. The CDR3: CASSLAGGPEDTQYF.

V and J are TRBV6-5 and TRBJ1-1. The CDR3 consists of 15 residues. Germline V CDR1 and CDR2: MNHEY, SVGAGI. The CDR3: CASSYSRVRNTEAFF.

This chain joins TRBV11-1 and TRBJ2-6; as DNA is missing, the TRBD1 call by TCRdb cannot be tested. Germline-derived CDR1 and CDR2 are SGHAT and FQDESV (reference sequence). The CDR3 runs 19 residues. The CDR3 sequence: CASSLKLGQESSGANVLTF.

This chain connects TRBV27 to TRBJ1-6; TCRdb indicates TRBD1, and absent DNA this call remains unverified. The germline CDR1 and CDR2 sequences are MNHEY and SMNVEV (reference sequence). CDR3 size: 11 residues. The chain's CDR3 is CASYGARVLHF.

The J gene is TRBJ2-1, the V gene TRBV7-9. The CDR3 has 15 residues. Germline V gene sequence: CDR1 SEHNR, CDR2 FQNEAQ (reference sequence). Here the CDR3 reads CASSYSEANDNEQFF.

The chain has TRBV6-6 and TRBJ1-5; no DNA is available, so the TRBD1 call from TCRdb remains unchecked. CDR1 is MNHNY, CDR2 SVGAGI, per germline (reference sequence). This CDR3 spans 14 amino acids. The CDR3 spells CASSRGDSDQPQHF.

The CDR3 loop reads CASSRDRVGTDTQYF. The gene calls are TRBV28 and TRBJ2-3; TCRdb proposes TRBD1, but this gene call is untestable without DNA. CDR1 and CDR2 from the germline V gene are MDHEN and SYDVKM. This CDR3 is 15 amino acids long.

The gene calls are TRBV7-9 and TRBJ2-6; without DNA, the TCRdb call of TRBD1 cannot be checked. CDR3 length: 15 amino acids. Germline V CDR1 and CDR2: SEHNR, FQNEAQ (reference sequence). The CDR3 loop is CASSQRGNGANVLTF.

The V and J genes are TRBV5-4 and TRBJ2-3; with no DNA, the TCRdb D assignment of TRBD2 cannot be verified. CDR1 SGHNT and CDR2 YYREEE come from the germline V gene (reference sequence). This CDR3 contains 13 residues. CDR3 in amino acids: CASSPTGRDTQYF.